This T cell receptor (beta chain) was sequenced during a study of T cell repertoires in cytomegalovirus infection. Study-level information: Both a matching HLA type and CMV infection were indicated by public TCR beta signatures. Study observations and caveats: CMV-specific HLA-C-restricted TCR beta clonotypes dominated the ex vivo response. Identification of carriers of CMV plus the relevant HLA was performed using cumulative public TCR beta family frequency.

This clonotype was counted a few times. Antigen specificity is unknown. The CDR3 extends over 15 amino acids. Germline V gives CDR1 MNHNY, CDR2 SVGAGI (reference sequence). Deletions cut 0 bases from V and 1 base from J, with 7 bases between. TCRdb re-analysed the reads in MiXCR, keeping a single row per CDR3 protein. The sample records just over 450,000 distinct CDR3 sequences, about 42% being singletons. The origin of this receptor is a human donor in good health (CMV status not recorded). Some clones in this sample may be carry-over from other donors' samples. The chain joins TRBV6-6 to TRBJ2-4; no clear D gene. This sample comprised cultured PBMCs, obtained from culture after CMV antigen stimulation. The CDR3 coding sequence is TGTGCCAGCAGTTACTCGTCTACGGCCAAAAACATTCAGTACTTC. Protein: CASSYSSTAKNIQYF.